Many counts were recorded for the clone carrying this T cell receptor beta chain. Its target is not known. The authors made TCR beta libraries by quantitative 5'-RACE with molecular barcodes. TCRdb fed the 5' RACE reads into MiXCR, producing one record per CDR3 protein. This sample has about 210,000 distinct CDR3 sequences, with roughly 8.2% found just once. This sample is drawn from a study of CD8 T cells in ankylosing spondylitis. Germline values: CDR1 SQVTM, CDR2 ANQGSEA. V lost 4 bases, J lost 0 bases, and 5 bases stayed unmatched. The CDR3 has 14 amino acids. Notes on the study in general: There was reportedly significant enrichment of clones that were disease-linked in matched ankylosing spondylitis synovial fluid. Among TCR beta sequences, a motif of roughly 8 highly homologous variants appeared characteristic of ankylosing spondylitis blood.

The specimen sequenced was blood, either unsorted or a sorted T cell fraction (not recorded which). The V and J genes are TRBV29-1 and TRBJ1-2; 7 nucleotides line up with TRBD1. The origin of this receptor is a female donor with ankylosing spondylitis or in good health (not recorded which). CDR3 sequence (DNA): TGCAGCGTTGGGCGAGGGGGCGCTAACTATGGCTACACCTTC. Translation gives CSVGRGGANYGYTF.